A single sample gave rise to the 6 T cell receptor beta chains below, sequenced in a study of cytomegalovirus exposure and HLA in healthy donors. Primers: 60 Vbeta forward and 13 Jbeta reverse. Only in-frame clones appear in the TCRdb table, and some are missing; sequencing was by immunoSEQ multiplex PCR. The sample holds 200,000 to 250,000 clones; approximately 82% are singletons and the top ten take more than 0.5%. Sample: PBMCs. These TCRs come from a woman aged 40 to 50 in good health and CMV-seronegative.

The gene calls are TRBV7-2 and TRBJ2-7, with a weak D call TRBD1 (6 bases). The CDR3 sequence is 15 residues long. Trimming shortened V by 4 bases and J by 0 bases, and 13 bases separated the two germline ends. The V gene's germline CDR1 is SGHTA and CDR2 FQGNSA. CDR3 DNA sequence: TGTGCCAGCAGCTACAGGGCAGGGACCTCCTACGAGCAGTACTTC. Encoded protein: CASSYRAGTSYEQYF.

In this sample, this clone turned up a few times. CDR3 amino acids: CASSYYGTGVRNEQFF. The CDR3 region has the DNA TGTGCCAGCAGTTACTACGGGACAGGGGTACGCAATGAGCAGTTCTTC. The J gene is TRBJ2-1, the V gene TRBV6-5; 10 bases are a match to TRBD1. In germline, CDR1 is MNHEY, CDR2 SVGAGI. V shed 1 base, J shed 6 bases, and the junction held 6 bases outside the gene matches. The CDR3 covers 16 residues.

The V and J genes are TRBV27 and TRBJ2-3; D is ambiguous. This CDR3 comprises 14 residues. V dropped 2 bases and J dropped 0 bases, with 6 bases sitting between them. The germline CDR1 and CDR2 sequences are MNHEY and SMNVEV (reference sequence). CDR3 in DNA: TGTGCCAGCAGTTTAGGGCAGAGCACAGATACGCAGTATTTT. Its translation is CASSLGQSTDTQYF.

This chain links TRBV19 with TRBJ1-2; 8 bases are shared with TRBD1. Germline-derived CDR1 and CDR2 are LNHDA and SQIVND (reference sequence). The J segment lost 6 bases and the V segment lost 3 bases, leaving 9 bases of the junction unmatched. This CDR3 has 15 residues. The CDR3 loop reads CASSISGQGSHGYTF. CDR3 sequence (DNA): TGTGCCAGTAGTATTTCTGGACAGGGATCCCATGGCTACACCTTC.

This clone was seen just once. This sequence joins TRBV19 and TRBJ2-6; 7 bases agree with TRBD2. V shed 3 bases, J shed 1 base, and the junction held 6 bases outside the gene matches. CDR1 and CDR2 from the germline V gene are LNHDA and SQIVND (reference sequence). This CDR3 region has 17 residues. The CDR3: CASSIFKGGSGANVLTF. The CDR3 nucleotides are TGTGCCAGTAGTATTTTCAAGGGAGGGTCTGGGGCCAACGTCCTGACTTTC.

DNA of the CDR3: TGCAGCGCGGGTGGATGGGGTTTACAGGGGACAAACACCGGGGAGCTGTTTTTT. Protein product: CSAGGWGLQGTNTGELFF. The chain is built from TRBV29-1 and TRBJ2-2; 7 positions match TRBD1. The V gene end was trimmed by 7 bases and the J gene end by 2 bases; junction bases not matched to a gene: 19. The CDR3 contains 18 residues. Germline CDR1 reads SQVTM; CDR2 reads ANQGSEA.